This T cell receptor beta chain is drawn from a study of molecular identifiers for immune sequencing clone quantification. TCRdb itself ran the PCR reads through MiXCR, one entry per CDR3 protein. This sample has around 480,000 distinct CDR3 sequences, with about 26% found just once. Sequenced input: naive CD8+ T cells from blood, with Jurkat cell RNA spiked in. Subset in this sample: FACS-sorted CD8+CD4-CCR7+CD45RA+ naive T cells. The TCR comes from a human donor in good health. Some libraries in this study had Jurkat cell RNA spiked in.

The CDR3 region has the DNA TGCAGTGCTAGAGACGCGGGCAGGGTTCTGAATGAGCAGTTCTTC. This sequence encodes CSARDAGRVLNEQFF. The V call is TRBV20-1, the J call TRBJ2-1, with D perhaps TRBD1 or TRBD2 (5 bases each). Germline loops: CDR1 DFQATT, CDR2 SNEGSKA (reference sequence). V lost 0 bases and J lost 7, with 16 bases in between. This CDR3 comprises 15 residues.